Presented here are 16 T cell receptor beta chains from one specimen sequenced in a study of T-cell memory formation after mild COVID-19. TCRdb fed the 5' RACE reads into MiXCR, producing one record per CDR3 protein. The profile shows about half a million distinct CDR3 sequences, about 20% of them singletons. Sequencing input: PBMCs or a T cell subset sorted from them (not recorded which). The receptors here all came from an adult woman who had mild COVID-19 (a few samples of this study predate the infection). Cell type and time point are not known.

This chain connects TRBV7-8 to TRBJ1-1, with D possibly TRBD1 on 6 matching bases. Germline CDR1 reads SGHVS; CDR2 reads FQNEAQ. Trimming left V 5 bases short and J 8 bases short, with 15 bases between. This CDR3 region has 13 residues. The CDR3 DNA follows: TGTGCCAGCAGCGTTGGGGGAGGGGGAGAAGCTTTCTTT. Translated: CASSVGGGGEAFF.

Only a few counts were recorded for this clonotype. CDR3 coding DNA: TGTGCCAGCAGCCCAGCGTCGTCCTCCTACGAGCAGTACTTC. The encoded protein is CASSPASSSYEQYF. The chain uses TRBV9 and TRBJ2-7; no definite D call. CDR1 and CDR2 (germline): SGDLS, YYNGEE. The CDR3 has 14 amino acids. The V end lost 4 bases, the J end lost 0 bases, and 11 bases lay between the germline ends.

The chain recombines TRBV7-2 with TRBJ2-1, with 7 bases matching TRBD2. This CDR3 contains 17 residues. CDR1 SGHTA and CDR2 FQGNSA come from the germline V gene. Trimming cost V 4 bases and J 4 bases; bases outside gene matches: 13. The CDR3 nucleotides are TGTGCCAGCAGCTCCCCCTTGGGGGGAGGGAGGTACAATGAGCAGTTCTTC. It is translated as CASSSPLGGGRYNEQFF.

V usage is TRBV27 and J usage is TRBJ2-6; perhaps TRBD1 as D (7 bases). V lost 3 bases to trimming and J lost 2 bases, with 17 bases between them. The CDR3 spans 18 residues. The germline CDR1 and CDR2 sequences are MNHEY and SMNVEV (reference sequence). The CDR3 region is CASSFSTGTRTGANVLTF. In DNA, the CDR3 is TGTGCCAGCAGTTTCTCGACAGGGACTCGCACTGGGGCCAACGTCCTGACTTTC.

In this sample, this clonotype turned up a few times. For the CDR3, the DNA is TGTGCCAGCAGTACCGGGCCAGGCGGGGAGCTGTTTTTT. Protein product: CASSTGPGGELFF. The chain couples TRBV27 to TRBJ2-2; D is uncertain. The V end lost 5 bases, the J end lost 7 bases, and 11 bases lay between the germline ends. The CDR3 sequence is 13 residues long. Per the germline V gene, CDR1 is MNHEY and CDR2 is SMNVEV (reference sequence).

This clonotype occurred a few times. The chain links TRBV5-6 to TRBJ2-7, with 8 bases fitting TRBD1. The CDR3 totals 17 residues. V was pared by 2 bases and J by 7 bases, with 17 bases of the junction left unmatched. CDR1 SGHDT and CDR2 YYEEEE come from the germline V gene. The CDR3 nucleotides are TGTGCCAGCAGCTTCAGTCTTCGGGACAGGACCCGATTTGAGCAGTACTTC. Translated, it gives CASSFSLRDRTRFEQYF.

This chain joins TRBV15 and TRBJ1-5; D not resolved. The CDR3 length is 13 residues. From germline, CDR1 is LNHNV and CDR2 YYDKDF (reference sequence). Trimming removed 5 bases at V and 2 bases at J, with 7 bases between. The DNA of the CDR3 is TGTGCCACCAGCCCGAACGGCAATCAGCCCCAGCATTTT. Amino acids: CATSPNGNQPQHF.

The gene calls are TRBV5-6 and TRBJ1-5; no clear D gene. Germline assignment: CDR1 SGHDT and CDR2 YYEEEE. The ends were cut back, 0 bases at V and 4 bases at J, with 8 bases in the middle. The CDR3 contains 14 residues. CDR3 in amino acids: CASSLGGTNQPQHF. The CDR3 coding sequence is TGTGCCAGCAGCTTGGGGGGTACTAATCAGCCCCAGCATTTT.

The chain employs TRBV3-1 and TRBJ1-1; tentatively, D is TRBD1 (5 bases). The CDR3 is 17 residues long. The germline V and J ends were trimmed by 1 base and 2 bases, with 17 bases remaining between them. Germline V gives CDR1 LGHDT, CDR2 YNNKEL (reference sequence). The CDR3 bases are TGTGCCAGCAGCCAAGGTGGAGGGGTGGTAGTCAACACTGAAGCTTTCTTT. Its protein is CASSQGGGVVVNTEAFF. Drawing the rest from reference TRBV3-1 and TRBJ1-1, the complete variable domain is DTAVSQTPKYLVTQMGNDKSIKCEQNLGHDTMYWYKQDSKKFLKIMFSYNNKELIINETVPNRFSPKSPDKAHLNLHINSLELGDSAVYFCASSQGGGVVVNTEAFFGQGTRLTVV.

This clonotype has more than one count but fewer than ten. The chain combines TRBV6-2 or TRBV6-3 with TRBJ2-7; a weak D match, TRBD2 (5 bases). The germline V gene has CDR1 MNHEY and CDR2 SVGEGT. The CDR3 is made up of 15 amino acids. The ends were cut back, 0 bases at V and 2 bases at J, with 11 bases in the middle. The CDR3 region is CASSYSGTRTYEQYF. As DNA, the CDR3 is TGTGCCAGCAGTTACTCGGGCACTAGGACCTACGAGCAGTACTTC.

This clonotype showed up just a few times. The V gene is TRBV12-3 or TRBV12-4, the J gene TRBJ1-1, with D perhaps matching TRBD1 (5 bases). The CDR3 totals 15 residues. V was pared by 3 bases and J by 6 bases, with 17 bases between. The CDR3 loop is CASSFPQVAGPEAFF. DNA for the CDR3: TGTGCCAGCAGTTTCCCCCAGGTGGCAGGGCCTGAAGCTTTCTTT.

Note on this clonotype: Because the CDR3 is missing its conserved closing phenylalanine or tryptophan, this is likely a read error. This chain links TRBV18 with TRBJ1-5; no reliable D call. Looked up from germline, CDR1 is KGHSH and CDR2 is LQKENI. The CDR3 extends over 13 amino acids. V gave up 1 base and J gave up 7 bases, with 8 bases separating them. The CDR3 loop is CASSPLDTQPQHY. CDR3 DNA sequence: TGTGCCAGCTCACCACTCGACACGCAGCCCCAGCATTAT.

This clonotype was observed at least ten times. This chain joins TRBV6-5 and TRBJ2-1; the D gene is possibly TRBD2 (5 bases). Between the trimmed V and J ends, which lost 0 bases and 1 base, there was a span of 10 bases. Germline V gives CDR1 MNHEY, CDR2 SVGAGI. This CDR3 contains 16 residues. CDR3 loop: CASSYSGGSSYNEQFF. In DNA, the CDR3 is TGTGCCAGCAGTTACTCTGGCGGGTCGTCCTACAATGAGCAGTTCTTC.

The V and J genes are TRBV5-5 and TRBJ2-5; possible D gene TRBD2, 5 bases. V lost 4 bases to trimming and J lost 5 bases, with 15 bases between them. The germline gives CDR1 SGHKS, CDR2 YYEKEE (reference sequence). The CDR3 contains 14 residues. CDR3 sequence: CASSPDGGLETQYF. The CDR3 bases are TGTGCCAGCAGCCCCGACGGAGGTTTGGAGACCCAGTACTTC. Full variable domain (missing parts from reference TRBV5-5 and TRBJ2-5): DAGVTQSPTHLIKTRGQQVTLRCSPISGHKSVSWYQQVLGQGPQFIFQYYEKEERGRGNFPDRFSARQFPNYSSELNVNALLLGDSALYLCASSPDGGLETQYFGPGTRLLVL.

DNA of the CDR3: TGTGCCACCAGTGACCCCGGGAGGCAAGAGACCCAGTACTTC. It is translated as CATSDPGRQETQYF. The V and J genes are TRBV24-1 and TRBJ2-5; 7 bases line up with TRBD2. Trimming cost V 4 bases and J 2 bases; bases outside gene matches: 3. The CDR3 is 14 amino acids. CDR1 and CDR2 (germline): KGHDR, SFDVKD.

This clonotype was detected many times. The J gene is TRBJ2-5, the V gene TRBV7-2; maybe TRBD1 (5 bases). Deletions cut 3 bases from V and 3 bases from J, with 8 bases between. CDR3 size: 13 residues. Germline CDR1 reads SGHTA; CDR2 reads FQGNSA. CDR3 coding DNA: TGTGCCAGCAGCTTGGCCAGGGAAGAGACCCAGTACTTC. It is translated as CASSLAREETQYF.